The subject of this entry is one TCR beta chain. What it binds is unknown. Because it lacks the conserved phenylalanine or tryptophan at the end, this CDR3 is likely a read error. Included in the TCR beta cDNA libraries were unique molecular identifiers. TCRdb re-called the PCR reads through MiXCR, storing one row per CDR3 protein. This table holds over 700,000 distinct CDR3 sequences, 30% found once. The data originate from a study of post-analysis software for immune sequencing data. Study-level points and caveats: Patients with multiple sclerosis recorded significantly lower normalized Chao1 diversity than controls, the study found. Among five TRBV segments more frequent in patients than controls were TRBV5-6, TRBV5-1 and TRBV20-1. Batch-mates among the samples co-clustered strongly by F measure.

Trimming pared 4 bases from V and 1 base from J, leaving 1 base between. The CDR3 runs 11 residues. The germline CDR1 and CDR2 sequences are KGHSH and LQKENI. The V and J genes are TRBV18 and TRBJ2-5, with D unresolved. Sequencing used blood. The sequence was obtained from a girl aged 10 to 17 with multiple sclerosis. CDR3 in DNA: TGTGCCAGCTCACGCCAAGAGACCCAGTACTCC. It translates to CASSRQETQYS.